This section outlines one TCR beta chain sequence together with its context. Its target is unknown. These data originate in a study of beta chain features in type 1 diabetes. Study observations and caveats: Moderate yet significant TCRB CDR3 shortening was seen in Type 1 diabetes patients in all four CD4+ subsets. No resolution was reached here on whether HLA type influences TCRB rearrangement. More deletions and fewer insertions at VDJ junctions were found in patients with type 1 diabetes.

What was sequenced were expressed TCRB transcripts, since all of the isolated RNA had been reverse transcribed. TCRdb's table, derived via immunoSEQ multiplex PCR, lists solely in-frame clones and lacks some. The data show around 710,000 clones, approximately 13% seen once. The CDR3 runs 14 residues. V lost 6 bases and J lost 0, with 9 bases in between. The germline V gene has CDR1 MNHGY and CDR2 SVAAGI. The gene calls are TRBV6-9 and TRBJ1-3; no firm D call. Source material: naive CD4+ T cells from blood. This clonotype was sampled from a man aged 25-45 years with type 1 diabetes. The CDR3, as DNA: TGTGCCAGCAGCCGTGGCAGCTCTGGAAACACCATATATTTT. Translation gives CASSRGSSGNTIYF.